The clone carrying this T cell receptor beta chain has only a few counts. Its antigen is undetermined. V gave up 8 bases and J gave up 0 bases, with 15 bases separating them. The germline V gene encodes CDR1 GTSNPN and CDR2 SVGIG (reference sequence). This CDR3 region has 14 residues. Sequencing was performed with immunoSEQ multiplex PCR; in TCRdb, only in-frame clones are kept and a portion is missing. Of about 79,000 clones in the sample, around 81% were seen once. This record comes from a study of T cell responses to AZD1222 COVID-19 vaccine. The overall study: Doses given second, at about 4 or about 12 weeks, were pooled. Whole-study results and caveats: The reported proportion of spike-specific TCRs targeting unmutated variant regions was nearly half. Just six AZD1222 recipients tested seropositive at baseline. Females made up more of the donors, who were largely white British, and clonal diversity may have come out too low.

The gene calls are TRBV30 and TRBJ2-3; D is undetermined. Sequencing was performed on peripheral blood, taken on day 0 of AZD1222 vaccination. This receptor was obtained from an adult in good health. The CDR3 DNA is TGTGCCGGATTAAGTGACGGCAGCACAGATACGCAGTATTTT. Protein: CAGLSDGSTDTQYF.